This entry lists 22 T cell receptor beta chains sequenced from one sample in a study of T cell repertoires in cytomegalovirus infection. TCRdb analysed the reads with MiXCR anew, one entry per CDR3 protein. The sample includes hundreds of thousands of distinct CDR3 sequences, 9.6% seen only once; the top ten take around 2.4%. Sequencing input: PBMCs. Receptors were obtained from a human donor in good health (CMV status not recorded). Some clones in this sample may be carry-over from other donors' samples.

This clonotype was seen many times. The CDR3 DNA reads as TGTGCCAGCAGCCGTTTGACAGAAGGAGGCTACACCTTC. It specifies CASSRLTEGGYTF. The chain is built from TRBV7-2 and TRBJ1-2; a possible D gene is TRBD1 (5 bases). Trimming pared 5 bases from V and 8 bases from J, leaving 15 bases between. Per germline, CDR1 SGHTA and CDR2 FQGNSA. The CDR3 has 13 amino acids.

This chain joins TRBV13 and TRBJ2-5, with 8 bases that match TRBD1. CDR3 size: 13 residues. J gave up 7 bases and V 5 bases, and 6 bases lay outside the gene matches. Germline CDR1 is PRHDT and CDR2 is FYEKMQ (reference sequence). The CDR3 loop reads CASSTGTGGTQYF. In DNA, the CDR3 is TGTGCCAGCAGCACAGGGACAGGTGGGACCCAGTACTTC. The full variable domain, rest sourced from reference TRBV13 and TRBJ2-5, is AAGVIQSPRHLIKEKRETATLKCYPIPRHDTVYWYQQGPGQDPQFLISFYEKMQSDKGSIPDRFSAQQFSDYHSELNMSSLELGDSALYFCASSTGTGGTQYFGPGTRLLVL.

CDR3 sequence: CASSFRPLGLTGTGTTDTQYF. As DNA, the CDR3 is TGTGCCAGCAGCTTCCGACCCCTGGGTCTCACCGGGACAGGGACCACAGATACGCAGTATTTT. The chain uses TRBV7-9 and TRBJ2-3; 9 nucleotides align to TRBD1. V lost 3 bases, J lost 2 bases, and 21 bases stayed unmatched. This CDR3 has 21 residues. Germline V gives CDR1 SEHNR, CDR2 FQNEAQ (reference sequence).

As to this clonotype: Possible read error: a much larger clone is one base away. The CDR3 bases are TGCAGCGTTGATTATGGGAGCAATCAGCCCCAGCATTTT. Protein product: CSVDYGSNQPQHF. J is TRBJ1-5 and V is TRBV29-1, with D hard to call. CDR3 length: 13 residues. The V end was cut by 3 bases, the J end by 1 base, with 7 bases between. Looked up from germline, CDR1 is SQVTM and CDR2 is ANQGSEA.

The table lists this clonotype with many counts. The chain combines TRBV2 with TRBJ2-7, with 7 bases identical to TRBD1. From germline, CDR1 is SNHLY and CDR2 FYNNEI. The J segment lost 7 bases and the V segment lost 5 bases, leaving 8 bases of the junction unmatched. This CDR3 is built from 13 residues. CDR3 loop: CASSLDRTGEQYF. The CDR3 bases are TGTGCCAGCAGTCTGGACAGGACGGGAGAGCAGTACTTC.

This clonotype was counted at least ten times. The chain is built from TRBV20-1 and TRBJ2-1; 12 bases map to TRBD2. Germline CDR1 and CDR2: DFQATT and SNEGSKA (reference sequence). The junction had 10 bases not matched to a gene; V was cut back by 7 bases and J by 3 bases. The CDR3 covers 16 residues. The CDR3, as DNA: TGCAGTGTACGACTAGCGGGGGCGGGTGGCTACAATGAGCAGTTCTTC. Protein: CSVRLAGAGGYNEQFF.

This clonotype has a count of ten or more. The rearrangement links TRBV28 to TRBJ2-3; 10 nucleotides match TRBD2. This CDR3 is built from 19 residues. The V segment lost 7 bases and the J segment 2 bases; nucleotides outside the gene matches: 18. CDR1 and CDR2 (germline): MDHEN, SYDVKM. The DNA of the CDR3 is TGTGCCAGCACCTCTCCCAGCGGGGGGGCCGGGATAATCACAGATACGCAGTATTTT. It encodes CASTSPSGGAGIITDTQYF.

In its sample, this clonotype was seen a few times. V and J are TRBV20-1 and TRBJ1-1; D gene unclear. The CDR3 has 12 amino acids. Trimming took off 5 bases at V and 10 bases at J, with 17 bases between the two ends. Germline CDR1 DFQATT, CDR2 SNEGSKA (reference sequence). The CDR3 here is CSAPGEVVGAFF. The DNA of the CDR3 is TGCAGTGCTCCAGGCGAGGTAGTCGGAGCTTTCTTT.

This clonotype has at least ten counts. V usage is TRBV20-1 and J usage is TRBJ2-4; perhaps TRBD2 as D (7 bases). Germline loops: CDR1 DFQATT, CDR2 SNEGSKA (reference sequence). Trimming left V 5 bases short and J 2 bases short, with 22 bases between. This CDR3 is built from 17 residues. CDR3 loop: CSAAGWRGPVPKNIQYF. Here the CDR3 DNA reads TGCAGTGCTGCAGGGTGGCGGGGGCCCGTGCCCAAAAACATTCAGTACTTC.

This clonotype was picked up many times. The gene calls are TRBV20-1 and TRBJ2-7, with D perhaps TRBD1 (6 bases). CDR3 size: 12 residues. Trimming removed 4 bases at V and 3 bases at J, with 10 bases between. Germline V CDR1 and CDR2: DFQATT, SNEGSKA (reference sequence). CDR3 residues: CSANRAIYEQYF. The CDR3 bases are TGCAGTGCTAACAGGGCCATCTACGAGCAGTACTTC.

The table lists this clonotype with many counts. V is TRBV5-5 and J is TRBJ2-5; 10 nucleotides line up with TRBD1. CDR1 is SGHKS, CDR2 YYEKEE, per germline (reference sequence). The CDR3 spans 15 residues. With 2 bases clipped from V and 5 bases from J, the junction kept 6 bases outside the gene matches. This chain's CDR3 is CASSLLGQGYETQYF. DNA for the CDR3: TGTGCCAGCAGCTTATTGGGACAGGGGTACGAGACCCAGTACTTC. The full variable domain, with the rest looked up from reference TRBV5-5 and TRBJ2-5, is DAGVTQSPTHLIKTRGQQVTLRCSPISGHKSVSWYQQVLGQGPQFIFQYYEKEERGRGNFPDRFSARQFPNYSSELNVNALLLGDSALYLCASSLLGQGYETQYFGPGTRLLVL.

With respect to this clonotype: This clone may be a read error of a much larger clone one base away. The chain employs TRBV19 and TRBJ1-1, with D possibly matching TRBD1 (6 bases). CDR3 length equals 14 residues. The germline CDR1 and CDR2 sequences are LNHDA and SQIVND (reference sequence). As DNA, the CDR3 is TGTCCCACCTCCTCCTGGACAGATAACACTGAAGCTTTCTTT. Translation: CPTSSWTDNTEAFF.

This clonotype was found many times. The chain employs TRBV7-9 and TRBJ1-1, with unresolved D. Trimming took off 4 bases at V and 1 base at J, with 13 bases between the two ends. Germline V gene lookup returns CDR1 SEHNR and CDR2 FQNEAQ (reference sequence). The CDR3 extends over 15 amino acids. The DNA of the CDR3 is TGTGCCAGCAGCTGGAGTTCAGTTGGGAACACTGAAGCTTTCTTT. Its protein is CASSWSSVGNTEAFF.

There are a few counts of this clonotype. This chain links TRBV2 with TRBJ2-3, with TRBD1 matching over 7 bases. Germline-derived CDR1 and CDR2 are SNHLY and FYNNEI. The CDR3 consists of 13 residues. V dropped 7 bases and J dropped 4; count of bases not matched to a gene: 5. The CDR3 loop is CASNDRVSDTQYF. The CDR3 nucleotides are TGTGCCAGCAACGACAGGGTTTCAGATACGCAGTATTTT.

This clonotype was seen many times. DNA for the CDR3: TGTGCCAGCAGTGAAGAGGTTGGCAGCTTGGGCTACACCTTC. Amino acids: CASSEEVGSLGYTF. The chain has TRBV6-1 and TRBJ1-2, with D uncertain. V dropped 1 base and J dropped 8 bases, with 14 bases sitting between them. Germline CDR1 is MNHNS and CDR2 is SASEGT. The CDR3 extends over 14 amino acids.

This clonotype was found a few times. This chain joins TRBV19 and TRBJ1-5, with 7 bases aligning to TRBD1. V was pared by 5 bases and J by 0 bases, with 19 bases of the junction left unmatched. Germline CDR1 LNHDA, CDR2 SQIVND (reference sequence). The CDR3 sequence is 20 residues long. CDR3 residues: CASSPLIGTDRVYSNQPQHF. The CDR3 DNA reads as TGTGCCAGTAGTCCCCTCATCGGCACTGACAGGGTCTATAGCAATCAGCCCCAGCATTTT.

In regard to this clonotype: A read error is possible here, since a much larger clone lies one base away. The chain employs TRBV29-1 and TRBJ1-2; D gene uncertain. The CDR3 is 14 amino acids. CDR1 and CDR2 (germline): SQVTM, ANQGSEA. CDR3 DNA sequence: TGCAGCGTTGAAGATTATAGGAAAAACTATGGCGACACCTTC. It translates to CSVEDYRKNYGDTF.

The table lists this clonotype with a few counts. V is TRBV27 and J is TRBJ1-1; 9 bases map to TRBD1. This CDR3 is 13 amino acids long. Germline-derived CDR1 and CDR2 are MNHEY and SMNVEV (reference sequence). The chain's CDR3 is CASFWTGEGEAFF. CDR3 DNA: TGTGCGTCATTTTGGACAGGGGAAGGTGAAGCTTTCTTT.

This clonotype appeared many times. The chain joins TRBV7-2 to TRBJ1-5; D unresolved. The CDR3 runs 14 residues. The V end was cut by 5 bases, the J end by 9 bases, with 17 bases between. Germline values: CDR1 SGHTA, CDR2 FQGNSA. DNA for the CDR3: TGTGCCAGCAGCCCTGACGGATACGGATGGCCCCAGCATTTT. This gives the protein CASSPDGYGWPQHF.

This clonotype has a count of ten or more. V and J are TRBV7-9 and TRBJ2-7, with 7 bases matching TRBD1. This CDR3 has 14 residues. The V gene end was trimmed by 5 bases and the J gene end by 2 bases; junction bases not matched to a gene: 6. Germline loops: CDR1 SEHNR, CDR2 FQNEAQ (reference sequence). CDR3: CASSRDSIAYEQYV. CDR3 nucleotides: TGTGCCAGCAGCCGGGACAGCATTGCCTACGAGCAGTACGTC.

This clonotype was found many times. This rearrangement joins TRBV7-8 to TRBJ2-3, with D hard to call. The CDR3 is 16 residues long. Trimming stripped 5 bases from V and 1 base from J, with 16 bases between. The germline V gene encodes CDR1 SGHVS and CDR2 FQNEAQ. The CDR3 region is CASSLRLESGTDTQYF. As DNA, the CDR3 is TGTGCCAGCAGCCTAAGACTGGAATCTGGCACAGATACGCAGTATTTT. The complete variable domain, with remaining parts taken from reference TRBV7-8 and TRBJ2-3, reads GAGVSQSPRYKVAKRGQDVALRCDPISGHVSLFWYQQALGQGPEFLTYFQNEAQLDKSGLPSDRFFAERPEGSVSTLKIQRTQQEDSAVYLCASSLRLESGTDTQYFGPGTRLTVL.

This clonotype was recorded at least ten times. The CDR3 region is CASSFTHTDTQYF. As DNA, the CDR3 is TGTGCCAGCAGCTTCACCCACACAGATACGCAGTATTTT. The V gene is TRBV7-8, the J gene TRBJ2-3; D is uncertain. Germline CDR1 and CDR2: SGHVS and FQNEAQ. The CDR3 loop spans 13 amino acids. V was trimmed by 3 bases and J by 2 bases, leaving 6 bases between them. The full variable domain, rest sourced from reference TRBV7-8 and TRBJ2-3, is GAGVSQSPRYKVAKRGQDVALRCDPISGHVSLFWYQQALGQGPEFLTYFQNEAQLDKSGLPSDRFFAERPEGSVSTLKIQRTQQEDSAVYLCASSFTHTDTQYFGPGTRLTVL.